This TCR beta chain was retrieved from a study of persistence of HIV-infected CD4 T cells. Regarding the study as a whole: Compared with CD3/CD28-stimulated cells, CMV- and Gag-responding cells showed lower TCRbeta richness.

The immunoSEQ assay was version 4, run in survey mode. Only in-frame clones appear in the TCRdb table, and some are missing; sequencing was by immunoSEQ multiplex PCR. Here the sample spans 40,000 to 45,000 clones, roughly 90% being singletons. Cells were stimulated nonspecifically with anti-CD3/anti-CD28 magnetic beads. Responding CD4+ T cells were sorted by upregulation of both CD40 ligand and CD69. Donors had CD4+ T cell counts above 400 cells/uL and were CMV-seropositive. V was trimmed by 0 bases and J by 4 bases, leaving 15 bases between them. The germline V gene encodes CDR1 MGHRA and CDR2 YSYEKL. The length of the CDR3 is 16 residues. With respect to this clone: Its target is not known.

The sequence derives from an adult man with HIV who was CMV-seropositive. Sequenced material: CD4+ T cells sorted from PBMCs after approximately 20-hour stimulation, taken from a patient who received antiretroviral therapy. The genes are TRBV4-1 and TRBJ1-2; D is unresolved. The CDR3 reads CASSQEVSRDSYGYTF. The CDR3 bases are TGCGCCAGCAGCCAAGAAGTCTCCCGAGATAGCTATGGCTACACCTTC.